This is a list of T cell receptor beta chains from one sample in a study of control samples from healthy donors and cancer patients. The assay was immunoSEQ multiplex PCR, and TCRdb's table has in-frame clones only and misses some. The sample consists of about 100,000 clones, about 80% of them appearing once. What was sequenced was blood. These TCRs come from a man aged 18 to 29 in good health. Each CDR3 is given with its conserved first and last residue. A D gene is named only where the DNA matches it firmly. Clone sizes are given selectively: once, few, many, or a class where the clone is expanded.

V gene: TRBV11-2
clone size: NA
CDR3 length: 14
J gene: TRBJ1-2
D gene: NA
CDR3 protein: CASENIRGNYGYTF
CDR3 DNA: TGTGCCAGCGAAAACATCAGGGGAAACTATGGCTACACCTTC

V gene: TRBV4-2
clone size: NA
CDR3 length: 16
J gene: TRBJ2-1
D gene: TRBD2
CDR3 protein: CASSLPSGVSYNEQFF
CDR3 DNA: TGTGCCAGCAGCCTCCCTAGCGGGGTATCCTACAATGAGCAGTTCTTC

V gene: TRBV11-3
clone size: NA
CDR3 length: 14
J gene: TRBJ1-1
D gene: NA
CDR3 protein: CASSLDSSNTEAFF
CDR3 DNA: TGTGCCAGCAGCTTAGACAGCTCGAACACTGAAGCTTTCTTT

V gene: TRBV10-3
clone size: NA
CDR3 length: 13
J gene: TRBJ1-2
D gene: NA
CDR3 protein: CAISERPSYGYTF
CDR3 DNA: TGTGCCATCAGTGAAAGACCGAGCTATGGCTACACCTTC

V gene: TRBV29-1
clone size: NA
CDR3 length: 14
J gene: TRBJ2-4
D gene: NA
CDR3 protein: CSVKGVVAKNIQYF
CDR3 DNA: TGCAGCGTTAAGGGTGTCGTAGCCAAAAACATTCAGTACTTC

V gene: TRBV2
clone size: once
CDR3 length: 12
J gene: TRBJ2-1
D gene: NA
CDR3 protein: CASKRLVGEQFF
CDR3 DNA: TGTGCCAGCAAACGACTAGTGGGTGAGCAGTTCTTC

V gene: TRBV15
clone size: NA
CDR3 length: 14
J gene: TRBJ1-2
D gene: TRBD1
CDR3 protein: CATSRETGTYGYTF
CDR3 DNA: TGTGCCACCAGCAGAGAGACAGGGACCTATGGCTACACCTTC

V gene: TRBV3-1/TRBV3-2
clone size: NA
CDR3 length: 15
J gene: TRBJ2-7
D gene: TRBD1
CDR3 protein: CASSSQGQITYEQYF
CDR3 DNA: TGTGCCAGCAGCTCTCAGGGACAGATAACCTACGAGCAGTACTTC

V gene: TRBV24-1
clone size: NA
CDR3 length: 15
J gene: TRBJ1-1
D gene: TRBD1
CDR3 protein: CATSRQTGEGTEAFF
CDR3 DNA: TGTGCCACCAGCAGACAAACAGGGGAAGGCACTGAAGCTTTCTTT

V gene: TRBV5-1
clone size: NA
CDR3 length: 13
J gene: TRBJ1-1
D gene: TRBD1
CDR3 protein: CASSLNRGTEAFF
CDR3 DNA: TGCGCCAGCAGCTTAAACAGGGGGACTGAAGCTTTCTTT

V gene: TRBV29-1
clone size: NA
CDR3 length: 14
J gene: TRBJ1-2
D gene: NA
CDR3 protein: CSVEVQGPLYGYTF
CDR3 DNA: TGCAGCGTTGAAGTCCAGGGACCACTCTATGGCTACACCTTC